The next 5 T cell receptor beta chains were all read from a single sample in a study of blood T cell repertoires in COVID-19. Using immunoSEQ multiplex PCR, the repertoire was profiled, and TCRdb retains in-frame clones only, with some absent. Of fewer than 200,000 clones in the sample, roughly 85% were seen once. Material: peripheral blood. These receptors originate from a human donor with acute or convalescent COVID-19. The donor label of this sample is uncertain.

The genes are TRBV28 and TRBJ2-2, with 11 bases aligning to TRBD2. CDR1 is MDHEN and CDR2 is SYDVKM in the germline V gene. V was clipped by 3 bases and J by 6 bases; unmatched bases: 3. The CDR3 consists of 15 residues. The CDR3 protein is CASSFSGGASGELFF. CDR3 coding DNA: TGTGCCAGCAGTTTTAGCGGGGGGGCATCCGGGGAGCTGTTTTTT.

The chain has TRBV7-3 and TRBJ2-2; TRBD1 matches 7 bases. Germline lookup yields CDR1 SGHTA and CDR2 FQGTGA. This CDR3 has 14 amino acids. V dropped 6 bases and J dropped 4; count of bases not matched to a gene: 5. CDR3 protein: CASSLGGGTGELFF. As DNA, the CDR3 is TGTGCCAGCAGTTTAGGGGGCGGCACCGGGGAGCTGTTTTTT.

This chain joins TRBV2 and TRBJ2-7, with TRBD2 matching 9 bases. The length of the CDR3 is 15 residues. The V and J ends lost 3 bases and 2 bases, in that order; junction bases with no gene match: 5. Germline CDR1 is SNHLY and CDR2 is FYNNEI. CDR3 nucleotides: TGTGCCAGCAGTGAGACTAGCGGAGGAGCCTACGAGCAGTACTTC. Protein product: CASSETSGGAYEQYF.

The rearrangement links TRBV7-2 to TRBJ1-1; D remains unclear. Trimming left V 4 bases short and J 3 bases short, with 18 bases between. The CDR3 is 16 amino acids. From germline, CDR1 is SGHTA and CDR2 FQGNSA. This chain's CDR3 is CASSSFPRGRDTEAFF. The DNA for the CDR3 is TGTGCCAGCAGCTCCTTCCCCCGAGGGAGGGACACTGAAGCTTTCTTT.

The V and J genes are TRBV27 and TRBJ1-2; 7 bases agree with TRBD1. V shed 6 bases and J 2 bases; nucleotides not matched to a gene: 6. The CDR3 totals 14 residues. The germline V gene encodes CDR1 MNHEY and CDR2 SMNVEV (reference sequence). The CDR3 region has the DNA TGTGCCAGCAGGGGGGCAGGGGGGAACTATGGCTACACCTTC. Protein: CASRGAGGNYGYTF.